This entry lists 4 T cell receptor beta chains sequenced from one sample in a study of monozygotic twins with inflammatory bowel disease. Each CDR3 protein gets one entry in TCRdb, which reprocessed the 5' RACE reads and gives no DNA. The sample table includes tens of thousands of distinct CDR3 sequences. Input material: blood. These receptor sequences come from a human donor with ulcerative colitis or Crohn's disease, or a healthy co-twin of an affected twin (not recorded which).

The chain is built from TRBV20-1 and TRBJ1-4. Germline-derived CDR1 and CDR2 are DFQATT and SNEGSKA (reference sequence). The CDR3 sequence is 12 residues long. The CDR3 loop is CSARWANEKLFF.

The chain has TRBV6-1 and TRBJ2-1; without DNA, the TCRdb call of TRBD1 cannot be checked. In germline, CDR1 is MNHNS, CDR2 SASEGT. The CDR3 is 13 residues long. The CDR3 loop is CASSTMTGYEQFF.

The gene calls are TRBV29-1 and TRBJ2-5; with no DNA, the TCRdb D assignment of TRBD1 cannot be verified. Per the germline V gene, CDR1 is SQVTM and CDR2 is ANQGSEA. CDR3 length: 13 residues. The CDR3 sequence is CSARDSLGGTQYF.

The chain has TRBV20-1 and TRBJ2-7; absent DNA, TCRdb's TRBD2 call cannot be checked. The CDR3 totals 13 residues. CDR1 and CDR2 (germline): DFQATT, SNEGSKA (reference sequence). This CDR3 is CSASPSGAYEQYF.